This T cell receptor (beta chain) was captured in a study of Ad26.COV2.S vaccination and SARS-CoV-2 variants. Study at large: Intramuscular Ad26.COV2.S at 5x10^10 or 1x10^11 viral particles.

Note on this clone: Its antigen is still unknown.

Treatment given: some 20 received Ad26.COV2.S at low or high dose, single or two shots; roughly 5 received placebo; per-sample allocation not given. Following the first vaccine or placebo injection, samples were taken on day 63. Broader study findings: There was reportedly substantial breadth in spike-specific CD8+ and CD4+ T cell responses after vaccination. Placebo recipients and vaccine recipients were similar in non-spike TCR breadth. Measures of TCR breadth and depth may have fallen short of total T cell responses.

Assay: immunoSEQ multiplex PCR; the TCRdb copy retains only in-frame clones and omits some. The table has hundreds of thousands of clones, 80% to 90% seen once; the top ten hold roughly 1.5%. The CDR3 sequence is 14 residues long. Germline loops: CDR1 SQVTM, CDR2 ANQGSEA. Trimming at V came to 5 bases and at J to 5 bases, leaving 11 bases not matched to a gene. The sequence derives from a person aged 18-60 years who received the Ad26.COV2.S COVID-19 vaccine or a placebo. The sequencing used peripheral blood, collected in a trial of Ad26.COV2.S vaccine versus placebo. The V and J genes are TRBV29-1 and TRBJ1-2; 7 bases are a match to TRBD1. DNA of the CDR3: TGCAGCGTTTCGACAGGGCCTTCTACTTATGGCTACACCTTC. It encodes CSVSTGPSTYGYTF.